This T cell receptor beta chain came from a study of CD8 T cells in ankylosing spondylitis listed by TCRdb under 2017. Turning to the overall study: The study profiled T cell receptor beta repertoires in healthy donors and ankylosing spondylitis patients to find disease-linked TCR variants. The full study cohort comprised around 23 ankylosing spondylitis patients and some 110 healthy donors. Peripheral blood was sampled, and synovial fluid was additionally collected from ankylosing spondylitis patients.

This clonotype was seen ten or more times. This receptor's antigen is unknown. No per-base quality is available; no much larger clone lies one base away. Sequencing relied on an Illumina HiSeq 2500. Quantitative 5'-RACE with molecular barcodes was the method used to prepare the TCR beta libraries. From the authors' description of their analysis: To identify disease-linked TCR variants, a new computational method was used, one built on a probabilistic model of VDJ rearrangement. TCRdb applied fastp at Q25 and MiXCR to the public reads, then kept only in-frame beta chains. Rows are unified per CDR3 protein, each entry keeping the most common DNA and genes. V and J calls and clone size were set by TCRdb, not the authors. This sample gives about 450,000 distinct CDR3 sequences in total; 26% of them show up just once. Under 0.9% of the sample is taken by the ten largest. At the junction V is shortened by 2 bases and J by 5 bases, with 8 bases in between. Taken from cysteine to phenylalanine, the CDR3 has 13 residues. The kept DNA is CDR3 alone, 39 bases in frame from the first base. The germline V gene (reference sequence) sets CDR1 to LGHDT and CDR2 to YNNKEL.

Summary of the overall study and its limitations: The disease-linked clones had a CD8+ phenotype and were found at relatively low frequencies in peripheral blood. Some motif variants had previously been reported in the synovial fluid and blood of reactive arthritis patients, which suggests shared mechanisms of disease initiation. A TCR beta motif made up of several highly homologous amino acid variants appeared to be characteristic of blood from ankylosing spondylitis patients. The disease-linked clones were reported as significantly enriched in matched synovial fluid samples from ankylosing spondylitis patients.

The chain is assembled from TRBV3-1 and TRBJ2-3, with the D gene not clear enough to name. The TCR was taken from a male donor with ankylosing spondylitis. The material sequenced was blood, either unsorted or a sorted T cell fraction (not recorded which). The DNA sequence reads TGTGCCAGCAGCCAATTTCTCGGAGATACGCAGTATTTT. This translates into CASSQFLGDTQYF.